This T cell receptor (beta chain) was recovered during a study of blood T cell repertoires in COVID-19. Sequenced by immunoSEQ multiplex PCR; TCRdb stores in-frame clones only, minus some. The data show 120,000 to 150,000 clones, roughly 81% seen once. This CDR3 spans 12 amino acids. Deletions cut 5 bases from V and 1 base from J, with 5 bases between. The clonotype comes from a human donor with acute or convalescent COVID-19. The donor label of this sample is uncertain. Material for sequencing was peripheral blood. J is TRBJ1-1 and V is TRBV12-3 or TRBV12-4; D is unclear. The CDR3 DNA is TGTGCCAGCAGTCGACAGAACACTGAAGCTTTCTTT. This codes for CASSRQNTEAFF.